The 23 T cell receptor beta chains in this list originate from one sample, sequenced in a study of OX40 agonist ivuxolimab in advanced cancers. Repertoires were generated with immunoSEQ multiplex PCR, while TCRdb's copy carries only in-frame clones and drops some. The sample has roughly 56,000 clones, about 86% seen once. Sequences were derived from CD4+ or CD8+ T cells sorted from blood, sampled in a trial of the OX40 agonist ivuxolimab. These receptors came from an adult with an advanced solid tumor such as melanoma, head and neck, liver or kidney cancer.

The genes are TRBV6-5 and TRBJ1-3; D gene ambiguous. V lost 5 bases to trimming and J lost 1 base, with 6 bases between them. The CDR3 has 13 residues. The V gene's germline CDR1 is MNHEY and CDR2 SVGAGI. CDR3 DNA: TGTGCCAGCAGTACCAATTCTGGAAACACCATATATTTT. Its protein product is CASSTNSGNTIYF.

The chain recombines TRBV7-2 with TRBJ2-5, with 10 nucleotides matching TRBD2. J was trimmed by 5 bases and V by 4 bases; bases with no gene match: 10. The germline CDR1 and CDR2 sequences are SGHTA and FQGNSA. The CDR3 loop spans 16 amino acids. In DNA form, the CDR3 reads TGTGCCAGCAGCTGGGGACGTAGCGGGGGGCGGGAGACCCAGTACTTC. Its protein product is CASSWGRSGGRETQYF. The variable domain in full, completed from reference TRBV7-2 and TRBJ2-5, reads GAGVSQSPSNKVTEKGKDVELRCDPISGHTALYWYRQSLGQGLEFLIYFQGNSAPDKSGLPSDRFSAERTGGSVSTLTIQRTQQEDSAVYLCASSWGRSGGRETQYFGPGTRLLVL.

This clone was found a few times. The rearrangement joins TRBV19 to TRBJ1-1; D unresolved. Per the germline V gene, CDR1 is LNHDA and CDR2 is SQIVND (reference sequence). Trimming took off 3 bases at V and 1 base at J, with 15 bases between the two ends. CDR3 length equals 16 residues. Here the CDR3 DNA reads TGTGCCAGTAGTATCAAGTCTACCACCTCGAACACTGAAGCTTTCTTT. It translates to CASSIKSTTSNTEAFF.

V and J are TRBV6-1 and TRBJ2-1, with D unresolved. V was clipped by 7 bases and J by 5 bases, with 12 bases between them. CDR1 is MNHNS and CDR2 is SASEGT in the germline V gene. The CDR3 runs 13 residues. This CDR3 reads CASTRGWDNEQFF. CDR3 sequence (DNA): TGTGCCAGCACGAGAGGATGGGACAATGAGCAGTTCTTC.

The gene calls are TRBV5-5 and TRBJ1-4; D is undetermined. V lost 2 bases to trimming and J lost 8 bases, with 10 bases between them. The CDR3 totals 13 residues. Germline V lookup: CDR1 SGHKS, CDR2 YYEKEE (reference sequence). CDR3 in DNA: TGTGCCAGCAGCTTCACCTCTGGGGAAAAACTGTTTTTT. Its protein is CASSFTSGEKLFF.

This chain uses TRBV9 with TRBJ2-2; 11 positions match TRBD1. Germline CDR1 is SGDLS and CDR2 is YYNGEE. The J segment lost 5 bases and the V segment lost 3 bases, leaving 12 bases of the junction unmatched. The CDR3 is made up of 18 amino acids. CDR3 nucleotide sequence: TGTGCCAGCAGCGCCAGGGACAGGGGGATCGTATTGACCGGGGAGCTGTTTTTT. It specifies CASSARDRGIVLTGELFF.

The chain has TRBV7-8 and TRBJ2-7, with a possible D match to TRBD2 (7 bases). The CDR3 sequence is 16 residues long. Germline V gives CDR1 SGHVS, CDR2 FQNEAQ. V dropped 5 bases and J dropped 3 bases, with 20 bases sitting between them. The CDR3: CASSTNRAGANYEQYF. DNA for the CDR3: TGTGCCAGCAGCACCAACCGGGCGGGGGCCAACTACGAGCAGTACTTC.

J is TRBJ2-5 and V is TRBV7-8, with 7 bases fitting TRBD1. CDR3 length equals 14 residues. The germline gives CDR1 SGHVS, CDR2 FQNEAQ. J gave up 2 bases and V 5 bases, and 5 bases lay outside the gene matches. CDR3: CASSPGQMQETQYF. DNA of the CDR3: TGTGCCAGCAGCCCGGGACAGATGCAAGAGACCCAGTACTTC.

This sequence joins TRBV7-3 and TRBJ2-3; D is unresolved. The CDR3 contains 15 residues. Per germline, CDR1 SGHTA and CDR2 FQGTGA. V was clipped by 1 base and J by 1 base, with 9 bases between them. CDR3 amino acids: CASSLMVGGTDTQYF. The CDR3 DNA reads TGTGCCAGCAGCTTAATGGTTGGCGGCACAGATACGCAGTATTTT.

This rearrangement joins TRBV6-1 to TRBJ1-5; D uncertain. The CDR3 covers 14 residues. Germline V lookup: CDR1 MNHNS, CDR2 SASEGT. V lost 9 bases to trimming and J lost 0 bases, with 12 bases between them. CDR3: CASQLGSSNQPQHF. The CDR3 DNA is TGTGCCAGTCAATTAGGGAGTAGCAATCAGCCCCAGCATTTT.

A few counts support this clone. J is TRBJ2-5 and V is TRBV6-1; perhaps TRBD2 as D (6 bases). V was trimmed by 6 bases and J by 13 bases, leaving 12 bases between them. The CDR3 totals 10 residues. The germline V gene has CDR1 MNHNS and CDR2 SASEGT. The CDR3 sequence is CASRAGTPYF. The DNA of the CDR3 is TGTGCCAGCAGGGCCGGGACTCCGTACTTC.

The chain has TRBV7-2 and TRBJ2-2, with 9 bases that match TRBD1. CDR1 and CDR2 from the germline V gene are SGHTA and FQGNSA. V dropped 4 bases and J dropped 5; count of bases not matched to a gene: 5. This CDR3 region has 15 residues. The DNA for the CDR3 is TGTGCCAGCAGCTCGCGGACAGGGGTGACCGGGGAGCTGTTTTTT. As protein: CASSSRTGVTGELFF.

This clone was detected only once. The chain couples TRBV5-1 to TRBJ2-7; 7 positions agree with TRBD1. The CDR3 consists of 14 residues. The germline V gene encodes CDR1 SGHRS and CDR2 YFSETQ. The J segment lost 3 bases and the V segment lost 4 bases, leaving 7 bases of the junction unmatched. The CDR3 reads CASSHDRVSYEQYF. The CDR3 coding sequence is TGCGCCAGCAGCCACGACAGGGTAAGCTACGAGCAGTACTTC.

The chain couples TRBV2 to TRBJ1-4; D unresolved. This CDR3 region has 15 residues. Germline V gives CDR1 SNHLY, CDR2 FYNNEI. V lost 6 bases and J 5 bases, leaving 16 bases between the germline ends. This CDR3 is CASSGSTNTNEKLFF. The CDR3 DNA reads as TGTGCCAGCAGCGGATCGACAAATACGAATGAAAAACTGTTTTTT.

This chain uses TRBV19 with TRBJ1-2; TRBD1 is a possible D gene (5 bases). The CDR3 is 17 residues long. Germline V lookup: CDR1 LNHDA, CDR2 SQIVND (reference sequence). Trimming left V 6 bases short and J 3 bases short, with 23 bases between. As DNA, the CDR3 is TGTGCCAGTAGCGCTCATCCGAAGTCCAGGGTAGACTATGGCTACACCTTC. The encoded protein is CASSAHPKSRVDYGYTF.

The gene calls are TRBV5-4 and TRBJ2-1, with 10 bases identical to TRBD1. Germline CDR1 is SGHNT and CDR2 is YYREEE (reference sequence). The CDR3 spans 15 residues. Losses at the gene ends were 4 bases for V and 2 bases for J; bases not matched to a gene: 3. The CDR3 sequence: CASSKGQGAYNEQFF. For the CDR3, the DNA is TGTGCCAGCAGCAAAGGACAGGGGGCCTACAATGAGCAGTTCTTC.

The rearrangement uses TRBV29-1 and TRBJ2-5; 9 positions agree with TRBD2. The CDR3 length is 13 residues. From germline, CDR1 is SQVTM and CDR2 ANQGSEA. V was pared by 5 bases and J by 2 bases, with 3 bases of the junction left unmatched. The CDR3 sequence: CSVKRGDQETQYF. The DNA of the CDR3 is TGCAGCGTTAAGCGGGGGGATCAAGAGACCCAGTACTTC.

This clone appeared once. This chain links TRBV29-1 with TRBJ2-1, with 11 bases identical to TRBD2. The V segment lost 6 bases and the J segment 11 bases; nucleotides outside the gene matches: 9. The V gene's germline CDR1 is SQVTM and CDR2 ANQGSEA. The CDR3 consists of 13 residues. The CDR3 protein is CSVLHGLAGKQFF. DNA of the CDR3: TGCAGCGTCCTACACGGACTAGCGGGTAAGCAGTTCTTC.

The chain joins TRBV7-6 to TRBJ1-5, with D possibly matching TRBD1 (5 bases). CDR1 SGHVS and CDR2 FNYEAQ come from the germline V gene. V lost 4 bases and J 2 bases, leaving 27 bases between the germline ends. This CDR3 comprises 20 residues. The CDR3 sequence: CASSSEPTVPGVYRNQPQHF. The CDR3 DNA reads as TGTGCCAGCAGCTCCGAACCGACAGTCCCGGGGGTATATCGCAATCAGCCCCAGCATTTT.

The chain recombines TRBV4-1 with TRBJ2-5; the match to TRBD2 covers 11 bases. The CDR3 length is 17 residues. Germline values: CDR1 MGHRA, CDR2 YSYEKL. V gave up 0 bases and J gave up 5 bases; unmatched junction bases: 8. The CDR3 spells CASSQEGLAGGRETQYF. CDR3 bases: TGCGCCAGCAGCCAAGAGGGGCTAGCGGGGGGCCGGGAGACCCAGTACTTC.

V usage is TRBV29-1 and J usage is TRBJ1-4; D remains ambiguous. Per the germline V gene, CDR1 is SQVTM and CDR2 is ANQGSEA. CDR3 length: 13 residues. Deletions cut 1 base from V and 14 bases from J, with 17 bases between. CDR3 nucleotide sequence: TGCAGCGTTGAAGGAAGGTACAATCGAGGGCTGTTTTTT. Protein: CSVEGRYNRGLFF.

The DNA for the CDR3 is TGTGCCAGCAGAGTGACAGGGAATCAGCCCCAGCATTTT. It yields the protein CASRVTGNQPQHF. The chain uses TRBV6-1 and TRBJ1-5; TRBD1 matches 7 bases. V dropped 6 bases and J dropped 4; count of bases not matched to a gene: 3. This CDR3 has 13 residues. From germline, CDR1 is MNHNS and CDR2 SASEGT.

This CDR3 reads CASSSGSGGEQYF. The CDR3 DNA reads TGTGCCAGCAGCAGCGGGAGTGGTGGCGAGCAGTACTTC. The chain combines TRBV7-3 with TRBJ2-7; 8 bases are shared with TRBD2. The CDR3 is 13 amino acids. With 5 bases clipped from V and 6 bases from J, the junction kept 6 bases outside the gene matches. Germline V gene lookup returns CDR1 SGHTA and CDR2 FQGTGA.